This T cell receptor beta chain was profiled in a study of technical replicates of blood from several donors. The CDR3 totals 13 residues. Germline V CDR1 and CDR2: KGHSH, LQKENI. Trimming stripped 4 bases from V and 3 bases from J, with 9 bases between. The data were produced by immunoSEQ multiplex PCR, yet TCRdb's version contains in-frame clones alone and is incomplete. This table has 70,000 to 80,000 clones, about 96% appearing once. The chain links TRBV18 to TRBJ2-5, with D uncertain. This receptor was identified in a human donor in good health. Material: T cells isolated from PBMCs. This CDR3 is CASSRIEEETQYF. CDR3 in DNA: TGTGCCAGCTCACGCATAGAGGAAGAGACCCAGTACTTC.